This T cell receptor (beta chain) was captured by sequencing in a study of post-analysis software for immune sequencing data. TCR beta libraries were prepared from cDNA with unique molecular identifiers. T cells numbering 1 to 10 million yielded around 500,000 cDNA molecules. Each CDR3 protein is one row after TCRdb ran MiXCR on the PCR reads. The sample records fewer than 850,000 distinct CDR3 sequences, just under 30% being singletons. Sequencing was carried out using blood. The receptor comes from a girl under 18 with multiple sclerosis.

Written as DNA, the CDR3 is TGTGCCAGCAGCCAAGAGGGGGGCGGAAATGAGCAGTTCTTC. Translation gives CASSQEGGGNEQFF. This chain links TRBV3-1 with TRBJ2-1, with D possibly being TRBD1 or TRBD2 (6 bases each). Trimming stripped 0 bases from V and 7 bases from J, with 10 bases between. The CDR3 covers 14 residues. Germline values: CDR1 LGHDT, CDR2 YNNKEL (reference sequence).